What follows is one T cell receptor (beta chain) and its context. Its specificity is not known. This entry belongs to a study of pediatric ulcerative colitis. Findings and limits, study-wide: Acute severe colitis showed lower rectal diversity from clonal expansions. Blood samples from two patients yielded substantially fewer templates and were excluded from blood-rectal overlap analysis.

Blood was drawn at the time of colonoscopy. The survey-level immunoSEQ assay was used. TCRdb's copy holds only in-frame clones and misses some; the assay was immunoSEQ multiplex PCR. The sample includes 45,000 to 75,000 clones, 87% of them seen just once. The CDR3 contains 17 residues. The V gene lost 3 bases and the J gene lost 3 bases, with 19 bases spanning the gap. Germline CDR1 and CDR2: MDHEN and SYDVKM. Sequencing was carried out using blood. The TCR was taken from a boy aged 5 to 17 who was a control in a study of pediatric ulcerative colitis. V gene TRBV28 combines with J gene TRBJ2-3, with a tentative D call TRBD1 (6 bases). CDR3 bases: TGTGCCAGCAGTTTGGGAGCAGGGGCTGATGGTACAGATACGCAGTATTTT. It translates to CASSLGAGADGTDTQYF.